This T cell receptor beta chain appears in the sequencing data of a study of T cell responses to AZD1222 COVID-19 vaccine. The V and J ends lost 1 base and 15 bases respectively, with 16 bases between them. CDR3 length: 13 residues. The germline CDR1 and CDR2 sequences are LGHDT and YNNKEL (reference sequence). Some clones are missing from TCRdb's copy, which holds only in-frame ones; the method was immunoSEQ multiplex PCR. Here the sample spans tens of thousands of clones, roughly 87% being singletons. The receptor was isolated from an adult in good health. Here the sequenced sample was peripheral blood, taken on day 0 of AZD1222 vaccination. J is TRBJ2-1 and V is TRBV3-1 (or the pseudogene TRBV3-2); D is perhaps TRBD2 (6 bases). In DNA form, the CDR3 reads TGTGCCAGCAGCCAAGGCGGAGGGGTGGGCCGGTTCTTC. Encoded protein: CASSQGGGVGRFF.